A selection of T cell receptor beta chains follows, all from one sample in a study of T cell responses to AZD1222 COVID-19 vaccine. The assay was immunoSEQ multiplex PCR, and TCRdb's table has in-frame clones only and misses some. The profile shows about 84,000 clones, approximately 83% of them singletons. The material was peripheral blood, obtained 28 days after the second AZD1222 dose. These receptors came from an adult who received the AZD1222 COVID-19 vaccine. CDR3s include the opening cysteine and the closing phenylalanine or tryptophan.

v_gene,CDR3aa
TRBV10-3,CAISEPTGDHSPLHF
TRBV5-1,CASSMGLAAFTDTQYF
TRBV4-3,CASSQVGQGRGTNYGYTF
TRBV11-2,CASSLYQANTEAFF
TRBV4-2,CASSRQQGTSTNEKLFF
TRBV7-9,CASSLETFKETQYF
TRBV29-1,CSVGGSPNEQFF
TRBV11-3,CASSLADGTSGGLSNEQFF
TRBV7-2,CASSLNAGGQPQHF
TRBV5-1,CASSSLFSGGAETGELFF
TRBV24-1,CATSDHRLPTDTQYF
TRBV11-3,CASSLGTLNEQFF
TRBV11-3,CASSLDGRTYNEQFF
TRBV12-5,CASGLAPGTGPSNQPQHF
TRBV7-2,CASSLLASNTGELFF
TRBV18,CASSPSGGSYNEQFF
TRBV5-1,CASSPLGLAGTGELFF
TRBV28,CASSLLTGEGGYTF
TRBV7-8,CASRGGPKGSGANVLTF
TRBV3-1/TRBV3-2,CASSRGGGDTEAFF
TRBV4-3,CASSQVTGARIQYF
TRBV15,CATSNQGPYEQYF
TRBV28,CASSLPMDGGYTF
TRBV19,CASSIRTGSIEQFF
TRBV7-2,CASSTRGGTGDKNIQYF
TRBV15,CATSVGAGANVLTF
TRBV18,CASSPPEGTVTEAFF
TRBV10-3,CAISANAYEQYF
TRBV28,CASTPSGGLRNTQYF
TRBV10-3,CAISGTGGTDTQYF
TRBV4-3,CASSQDRARVSYSPLHF